The sample holds a few counts of the clone carrying this T cell receptor beta chain. Its specificity is not known. The data stem from a study of T-cell reconstitution after alpha-beta-depleted transplantation in children. Study-level results: As was reported, about two months after transplant, alpha-beta T cells came from several hundred expanded graft clones.

Library preparation (for TCRbeta) was performed with unique molecular identifiers. Each CDR3 protein gets one entry after TCRdb re-called the PCR reads with MiXCR. The sample records about 310,000 distinct CDR3 sequences, approximately 23% being singletons. The V gene lost 10 bases and the J gene lost 1 base, with 14 bases spanning the gap. This CDR3 contains 14 residues. CDR1 SEHNR and CDR2 FQNEAQ come from the germline V gene (reference sequence). The rearrangement links TRBV7-9 to TRBJ2-4, with D perhaps TRBD2 (5 bases). The TCR sequence derives from a male patient aged 10 to 17 who had a stem cell transplant for acute lymphoblastic leukemia, so the T cells may come from the graft donor. The specimen was PBMCs, mostly from graft donor cells, collected 180 days after TCRalphabeta/CD19-depleted stem cell transplant. CDR3 nucleotide sequence: TGTGCCACCCGGAGGATAGGCGCCAAAAACATTCAGTACTTC. Its protein product is CATRRIGAKNIQYF.